The 30 T cell receptor beta chains below come from one sample, sequenced in a study of T cell responses to AZD1222 COVID-19 vaccine. The table came from immunoSEQ multiplex PCR; TCRdb's copy has only in-frame clones and leaves some out. This sample has some 200,000 clones, with roughly 94% found just once. The starting material was peripheral blood, obtained 28 days after the second dose of the MenACWY control vaccine. The receptor source for this set is an adult who received the MenACWY meningococcal vaccine as a control.

The chain employs TRBV3-1 (or the pseudogene TRBV3-2) and TRBJ2-5, with 7 bases matching TRBD1. Unmatched junction bases numbered 7, after V lost 3 bases and J lost 3 bases. This CDR3 spans 15 amino acids. Germline V CDR1 and CDR2: LGHDT, YNNKEL (reference sequence). CDR3 region: CASSHRAGTEETQYF. The CDR3 DNA sequence: TGTGCCAGCAGCCATCGGGCCGGGACAGAAGAGACCCAGTACTTC.

The CDR3: CASSKKPPTSGSTDTQYF. Here the CDR3 DNA reads TGTGCCAGCAGCAAAAAACCCCCGACTAGCGGAAGCACAGATACGCAGTATTTT. The rearrangement joins TRBV21-1 to TRBJ2-3; the table gives TRBD2 as D, unverified against the DNA. TRBV21-1 represents a pseudogene. The CDR3 runs 18 residues.

J is TRBJ1-1 and V is TRBV4-3, with D perhaps TRBD1 (5 bases). Germline CDR1 is LGHNA and CDR2 is YSLEER. Deletions cut 1 base from V and 0 bases from J, with 9 bases between. The CDR3 sequence is 15 residues long. CDR3 sequence (DNA): TGCGCCAGCAGCCAAGGGGACCTCATGAACACTGAAGCTTTCTTT. Its protein product is CASSQGDLMNTEAFF.

The chain joins TRBV7-3 to TRBJ2-3; perhaps D is TRBD1 or TRBD2 (6 bases each). Germline V CDR1 and CDR2: SGHTA, FQGTGA. V dropped 5 bases and J dropped 1 base, with 19 bases sitting between them. The CDR3 is 17 residues long. The CDR3 here is CASSRSRGRGGTDTQYF. CDR3 bases: TGTGCCAGCAGCCGAAGCCGGGGGCGGGGAGGCACAGATACGCAGTATTTT.

J is TRBJ2-6 and V is TRBV7-6; 11 positions agree with TRBD1. The CDR3 is made up of 19 amino acids. Per the germline V gene, CDR1 is SGHVS and CDR2 is FNYEAQ. J gave up 0 bases and V 5 bases, and 9 bases lay outside the gene matches. The CDR3: CASSVKPGQGDSGANVLTF. The CDR3 DNA is TGTGCCAGCAGCGTCAAACCGGGACAGGGGGACTCTGGGGCCAACGTCCTGACTTTC.

The V and J genes are TRBV3-1 (or the pseudogene TRBV3-2) and TRBJ2-7; the D is unclear. Germline lookup yields CDR1 LGHDT and CDR2 YNNKEL (reference sequence). V was trimmed by 4 bases and J by 0 bases, leaving 4 bases between them. The CDR3 is 12 residues long. The CDR3 loop is CASSPSSYEQYF. DNA for the CDR3: TGTGCCAGCAGCCCCAGCTCCTACGAGCAGTACTTC.

V usage is TRBV27 and J usage is TRBJ2-7; 8 nucleotides align to TRBD1. The germline gives CDR1 MNHEY, CDR2 SMNVEV (reference sequence). J was trimmed by 4 bases and V by 4 bases; bases with no gene match: 9. The CDR3 covers 15 residues. CDR3 DNA sequence: TGTGCCAGCAGTTCATGGACAGGGCGATTATACGAGCAGTACTTC. Translating gives CASSSWTGRLYEQYF.

The chain recombines TRBV6-5 with TRBJ1-1, with no clear D. Looked up from germline, CDR1 is MNHEY and CDR2 is SVGAGI. This CDR3 is 12 amino acids long. Trimming stripped 2 bases from V and 4 bases from J, with 5 bases between. CDR3 DNA sequence: TGTGCCAGCAGTTACCCGGTCACTGAAGCTTTCTTT. Protein: CASSYPVTEAFF.

This sequence joins TRBV6-5 and TRBJ1-5; the match to TRBD1 covers 8 bases. CDR3 length: 13 residues. With 8 bases clipped from V and 7 bases from J, the junction kept 7 bases outside the gene matches. In germline, CDR1 is MNHEY, CDR2 SVGAGI. For the CDR3, the DNA is TGTGCCAGCTCGACAGGGGCGGAACAGCCCCAGCATTTT. Protein: CASSTGAEQPQHF.

The chain's CDR3 is CASRGRGAEAFF. The CDR3 bases are TGTGCCAGCAGGGGGAGGGGTGCTGAAGCTTTCTTT. This chain joins TRBV28 and TRBJ1-1; tentative D call: TRBD1 (5 bases). Germline V gene sequence: CDR1 MDHEN, CDR2 SYDVKM. Trimming removed 6 bases at V and 6 bases at J, with 11 bases between. This CDR3 contains 12 residues.

The rearrangement uses TRBV28 and TRBJ1-2; the D gene is possibly TRBD1 (6 bases). CDR3 length equals 15 residues. Trimming removed 4 bases from V and 2 bases from J, with 14 bases in between. Germline loops: CDR1 MDHEN, CDR2 SYDVKM. The CDR3 DNA reads as TGTGCCAGCAGTTCGACGGGACACCCAAACTATGGCTACACCTTC. It codes for CASSSTGHPNYGYTF.

The chain recombines TRBV7-9 with TRBJ1-1; tentative D call: TRBD1 (5 bases). Germline assignment: CDR1 SEHNR and CDR2 FQNEAQ (reference sequence). This CDR3 is built from 15 residues. Between the trimmed V and J ends, which lost 5 bases and 1 base, there was a span of 14 bases. The CDR3 loop reads CASSQTQDTNTEAFF. CDR3 coding DNA: TGTGCCAGCAGCCAAACACAGGACACGAACACTGAAGCTTTCTTT. The variable domain in full, completed from reference TRBV7-9 and TRBJ1-1, reads DTGVSQNPRHKITKRGQNVTFRCDPISEHNRLYWYRQTLGQGPEFLTYFQNEAQLEKSRLLSDRFSAERPKGSFSTLEIQRTEQGDSAMYLCASSQTQDTNTEAFFGQGTRLTVV.

The V call is TRBV5-4, the J call TRBJ1-1, with a tentative D call TRBD1 (6 bases). V gave up 4 bases and J gave up 3 bases, with 16 bases separating them. Germline loops: CDR1 SGHNT, CDR2 YYREEE (reference sequence). This CDR3 spans 15 amino acids. CDR3 residues: CASSPGGRLDTEAFF. The CDR3 nucleotides are TGTGCCAGCAGCCCCGGGGGCAGATTAGACACTGAAGCTTTCTTT.

CDR3 bases: TGTGCCAGCTCCCCGGAGGTGAATGAAAAACTGTTTTTT. It encodes CASSPEVNEKLFF. The chain carries TRBV18 and TRBJ1-4, with no clear D. The CDR3 contains 13 residues. Germline V lookup: CDR1 KGHSH, CDR2 LQKENI. The germline V and J ends were trimmed by 6 bases and 5 bases, with 10 bases remaining between them.

This chain links TRBV6-5 with TRBJ1-1; maybe TRBD1 (5 bases). The V end was cut by 2 bases, the J end by 0 bases, with 7 bases between. This CDR3 spans 14 amino acids. CDR1 MNHEY and CDR2 SVGAGI come from the germline V gene. DNA of the CDR3: TGTGCCAGCAGTTACGGAGGGGTGAACACTGAAGCTTTCTTT. Protein product: CASSYGGVNTEAFF.

The chain carries TRBV19 and TRBJ1-1; D uncertain. CDR1 and CDR2 from the germline V gene are LNHDA and SQIVND (reference sequence). V was clipped by 7 bases and J by 0 bases, with 9 bases between them. The length of the CDR3 is 13 residues. CDR3 region: CASNLEMNTEAFF. As DNA, the CDR3 is TGTGCCAGTAACCTTGAGATGAACACTGAAGCTTTCTTT.

The CDR3 here is CATSRDPRSRRDQPQHF. CDR3 DNA sequence: TGTGCCACCAGCAGAGATCCGCGATCACGACGGGATCAGCCCCAGCATTTT. The rearrangement uses TRBV15 and TRBJ1-5; D ambiguous. This CDR3 is 17 amino acids long. Germline V gene lookup returns CDR1 LNHNV and CDR2 YYDKDF (reference sequence). V lost 0 bases and J lost 5, with 17 bases in between.

V gene TRBV28 combines with J gene TRBJ2-3, with D possibly TRBD2 on 6 matching bases. This CDR3 is 16 amino acids long. V lost 5 bases, J lost 1 base, and 16 bases lay in between. CDR1 and CDR2 from the germline V gene are MDHEN and SYDVKM. CDR3 sequence: CASSTSSAGGTDTQYF. In DNA, the CDR3 is TGTGCCAGCAGTACCTCATCAGCGGGCGGCACAGATACGCAGTATTTT. The variable domain in full, with the rest retrieved from reference TRBV28 and TRBJ2-3, is DVKVTQSSRYLVKRTGEKVFLECVQDMDHENMFWYRQDPGLGLRLIYFSYDVKMKEKGDIPEGYSVSREKKERFSLILESASTNQTSMYLCASSTSSAGGTDTQYFGPGTRLTVL.

The V gene is TRBV30, the J gene TRBJ1-5, with D uncertain. This CDR3 region has 16 residues. Germline assignment: CDR1 GTSNPN and CDR2 SVGIG (reference sequence). Trimming took 3 bases from V and 2 from J, leaving 17 bases between them. The CDR3 sequence: CAWSKLGRYGNQPQHF. Written as DNA, the CDR3 is TGTGCCTGGAGCAAATTGGGAAGGTACGGCAATCAGCCCCAGCATTTT. Filled out from reference TRBV30 and TRBJ1-5, the complete variable domain reads SQTIHQWPATLVQPVGSPLSLECTVEGTSNPNLYWYRQAAGRGLQLLFYSVGIGQISSEVPQNLSASRPQDRQFILSSKKLLLSDSGFYLCAWSKLGRYGNQPQHFGDGTRLSIL.

This clone was observed a single time. The chain links TRBV18 to TRBJ2-7; D is ambiguous. Germline V gene lookup returns CDR1 KGHSH and CDR2 LQKENI. V lost 1 base to trimming and J lost 3 bases, with 7 bases between them. CDR3 size: 13 residues. CDR3 nucleotides: TGTGCCAGCTCACCACTGGGGTACTACGAGCAGTACTTC. Translating it yields CASSPLGYYEQYF.

This sequence joins TRBV11-3 and TRBJ2-3; D may match TRBD1 or TRBD2 (5 bases each). CDR1 and CDR2 (germline): SGHNT, YENEEA. This CDR3 contains 15 residues. The V end lost 5 bases, the J end lost 0 bases, and 12 bases lay between the germline ends. In DNA, the CDR3 is TGTGCCAGCAGCCGAGGGGCTAGAAGCACAGATACGCAGTATTTT. Protein sequence: CASSRGARSTDTQYF. Together with reference TRBV11-3 and TRBJ2-3, the CDR3 gives the full variable domain: EAGVVQSPRYKIIEKKQPVAFWCNPISGHNTLYWYLQNLGQGPELLIRYENEEAVDDSQLPKDRFSAERLKGVDSTLKIQPAELGDSAVYLCASSRGARSTDTQYFGPGTRLTVL.

The chain couples TRBV6-5 to TRBJ2-4; a weak D match, TRBD1 (5 bases). V lost 0 bases, J lost 7 bases, and 16 bases lay in between. CDR1 and CDR2 (germline): MNHEY, SVGAGI. The CDR3 length is 16 residues. In DNA form, the CDR3 reads TGTGCCAGCAGTTACTCGAAGGGGCCCCCCTGGAACATTCAGTACTTC. This translates into CASSYSKGPPWNIQYF.

The chain recombines TRBV9 with TRBJ2-7, with 10 positions matching TRBD2. Germline V gene sequence: CDR1 SGDLS, CDR2 YYNGEE. V trimming: 3 bases; J trimming: 3 bases; junction bases outside the gene matches: 3. This CDR3 is built from 14 residues. CDR3 sequence (DNA): TGTGCCAGCAGCGGCGGGACTAGCGACTACGAGCAGTACTTC. Residues: CASSGGTSDYEQYF.

The J gene is TRBJ1-5, the V gene TRBV5-1; 7 bases line up with TRBD1. In germline, CDR1 is SGHRS, CDR2 YFSETQ. This CDR3 has 15 amino acids. With V trimmed by 0 bases and J by 7 bases, 7 bases remained unmatched. The CDR3 DNA is TGCGCCAGCAGCTTGGCCCCAGGGGGGCGGCAGCCCCAGCATTTT. Amino acids: CASSLAPGGRQPQHF.

The chain joins TRBV30 to TRBJ1-4; 12 bases align to TRBD1. The germline V gene encodes CDR1 GTSNPN and CDR2 SVGIG (reference sequence). CDR3 length equals 15 residues. Trimming removed 8 bases from V and 7 bases from J; junction bases left unmatched: 11. CDR3 protein: CAGRGTGGLGEKLFF. Written as DNA, the CDR3 is TGTGCCGGCCGTGGGACAGGGGGCCTCGGTGAAAAACTGTTTTTT.

The V call is TRBV27, the J call TRBJ2-1, with 7 bases aligning to TRBD2. The ends lost 3 bases at V and 5 bases at J; junction bases unmatched: 4. Germline loops: CDR1 MNHEY, CDR2 SMNVEV (reference sequence). The CDR3 has 14 residues. The CDR3: CASSFGTTNNEQFF. CDR3 nucleotide sequence: TGTGCCAGCAGTTTCGGGACTACAAACAATGAGCAGTTCTTC.

This chain connects TRBV29-1 to TRBJ2-7; 8 bases line up with TRBD2. The CDR3 has 14 residues. Germline CDR1 and CDR2: SQVTM and ANQGSEA. Trimming cost V 1 base and J 5 bases; bases outside gene matches: 7. CDR3 loop: CSVEVDSGGNEQYF. CDR3 sequence (DNA): TGCAGCGTTGAAGTTGACAGCGGGGGAAACGAGCAGTACTTC.

J is TRBJ2-1 and V is TRBV12-3 or TRBV12-4; TRBD2 aligns across 7 bases. The CDR3 has 13 amino acids. Trimming took 10 bases from V and 4 from J; bases not matched to a gene: 7. CDR3 bases: TGTGCCACGGCCGCGGGAGCGTACAATGAGCAGTTCTTC. This translates into CATAAGAYNEQFF.

The gene calls are TRBV6-5 and TRBJ2-7; D is undetermined. The CDR3 runs to 12 residues. Germline V gives CDR1 MNHEY, CDR2 SVGAGI. V was cut by 6 bases and J by 5 bases, with 11 bases left in between. This chain's CDR3 is CASSPPRDEQYF. In nucleotides, the CDR3 is TGTGCCAGCAGCCCCCCCCGGGACGAGCAGTACTTC.

The V and J genes are TRBV27 and TRBJ2-7, with D possibly being TRBD1 (6 bases). The CDR3 totals 13 residues. Trimming cost V 2 bases and J 5 bases, with 10 bases left between them. Germline V gene sequence: CDR1 MNHEY, CDR2 SMNVEV (reference sequence). CDR3: CASSLNRVDEQYF. DNA for the CDR3: TGTGCCAGCAGTTTAAACAGGGTTGACGAGCAGTACTTC.